Listed below are T cell receptor beta chains from one sample, sequenced in a study of radiotherapy plus CTLA-4 blockade in lung cancer. Sequenced by immunoSEQ multiplex PCR; TCRdb stores in-frame clones only, minus some. The sample lists 130,000 or so clones, just under 90% occurring once. This specimen was peripheral blood, taken from a patient treated with radiotherapy plus ipilimumab. The receptors shown here come from a human donor with non-small cell lung cancer that progressed on radiotherapy plus ipilimumab. CDR3s include the opening cysteine and the closing phenylalanine or tryptophan. Each record gives: V gene, J gene, D gene, CDR3 protein. The D gene is left open where the match is weak.

TRBV6-5	TRBJ2-1	-	CASRLYGLDEQFF
TRBV7-9	TRBJ1-1	-	CASSSPPKGGGTEAFF
TRBV6-5	TRBJ2-4	-	CASSYGVASAKNIQYF
TRBV4-2	TRBJ2-1	TRBD2	CASSRLAGNEQFF
TRBV5-4	TRBJ1-2	-	CASSLAAADGYTF
TRBV30	TRBJ2-3	-	CAWSVYRGPTDTQYF
TRBV27	TRBJ2-3	-	CASSFGLATDTQYF
TRBV2	TRBJ1-2	-	CASTRGNYGYTF
TRBV11-3	TRBJ2-7	-	CASSLGWSYEQYF
TRBV2	TRBJ2-7	-	CASGFAQFYEQYF
TRBV15	TRBJ2-1	-	CATSRTTEPRSYNEQFF
TRBV5-6	TRBJ2-5	-	CASSLEKGRGSRETQYF
TRBV15	TRBJ2-5	-	CATSRDPVGWAETQYF
TRBV5-1	TRBJ2-5	TRBD1	CASSLTGDGETQYF
TRBV27	TRBJ2-2	-	CASRPGQLRTGELFF
TRBV5-1	TRBJ1-1	-	CASSLDPTANTEAFF
TRBV2	TRBJ1-5	-	CASSGHAQPQHF
TRBV7-8	TRBJ2-2	TRBD1	CASRRDRVTGELFF
TRBV5-1	TRBJ2-5	TRBD2	CASSLGSLAGGRQETQYF
TRBV13	TRBJ2-3	-	CASSKGDGLERDTQYF
TRBV30	TRBJ2-5	-	CAWHGRDRRGQFQETQYF
TRBV5-1	TRBJ1-3	-	CASSLASGTGNTIYF
TRBV27	TRBJ2-7	TRBD2	CASSFLGGSAYEQYF
TRBV10-1	TRBJ2-6	TRBD2	CASSDSSGFGANVLTF
TRBV4-2	TRBJ2-7	TRBD2	CASSQGLAVLTSYEQYF
TRBV7-9	TRBJ2-7	TRBD2	CASRLAGSAGEQYF
TRBV5-1	TRBJ2-3	-	CASSLPSSGDTQYF
TRBV7-6	TRBJ2-5	-	CASSRTGGETQYF
TRBV18	TRBJ1-4	-	CASSRLRAGGSKTVF
TRBV6-1	TRBJ1-2	-	CASSASVPYGYTF
TRBV11-2	TRBJ2-3	-	CASSLSGDTQYF
TRBV29-1	TRBJ2-7	-	CSAQGGGGSYEQYF
TRBV5-8	TRBJ2-7	-	CASSIGTDNKQYF
TRBV9	TRBJ1-3	-	CASSGSPVAGDTIYF
TRBV4-1	TRBJ1-1	-	CASSGPRQALNTEAFF
TRBV5-1	TRBJ2-6	-	CASSKTGSGANVLTF
TRBV11-2	TRBJ2-3	-	CASSLGGTVTDTQYF
TRBV7-9	TRBJ1-3	-	CASSHLTEFSGNTIYF
TRBV6-1	TRBJ1-2	TRBD1	CASSDAGTEYGYTF
TRBV6-1	TRBJ1-3	-	CASRVGNTIYF
TRBV6-1	TRBJ1-1	TRBD1	CASREGQMSAEAFF
TRBV18	TRBJ2-7	-	CASSPNPGANYEQYF
TRBV5-3	TRBJ2-6	-	CARPGVVVNKSRANVLTF
TRBV5-1	TRBJ2-6	TRBD2	CASSFGLAGGPGANVLTF
TRBV6-1	TRBJ2-7	TRBD2	CAIGGGFGYEQYF
TRBV19	TRBJ1-5	-	CASSIRDSNQPQHF
TRBV5-1	TRBJ2-2	-	CASSPWQDYTGELFF
TRBV7-8	TRBJ2-7	-	CASSLAAASYEQYF
TRBV9	TRBJ1-2	-	CASSADAANYGYTF
TRBV11-2	TRBJ1-3	TRBD1	CASSLAFQGASGNTIYF
TRBV12-5	TRBJ1-5	TRBD1	CASGFTGQGDYSNQPQHF
TRBV5-1	TRBJ1-2	TRBD1	CASSWDKTGVYGYTF
TRBV7-9	TRBJ2-7	-	CASSLGSLASEQYF
TRBV6-5	TRBJ2-7	TRBD2	CASRPGLAGGEQYF
TRBV5-1	TRBJ2-7	TRBD2	CASSLSAGGLSYEQYF
TRBV7-3	TRBJ2-3	TRBD1	CASSRGGQGLDTQYF
TRBV10-2	TRBJ2-3	TRBD2	CASSGWTSGSQTDTQYF
TRBV25-1	TRBJ2-7	TRBD1	CASSAQGTVYEQYF
TRBV6-5	TRBJ2-1	TRBD2	CASRNAGGYYNEQFF